The subject of this entry is one T cell receptor (beta chain). As yet, its antigen is unknown. At the DNA level, this CDR3 is encoded by other sequences in the same sample as well. It was with 60 Vbeta and 13 Jbeta primers that the PCR ran. TCRdb's table, derived via immunoSEQ multiplex PCR, lists solely in-frame clones and lacks some. The sample lists 90,000 to 150,000 clones; over 60% were seen once. This sample is drawn from a study of cytomegalovirus exposure and HLA in healthy donors. The wider study: The Caucasian-associated ancestry cluster held under 90% of 398 genotyped donors.

The CMV serostatus of this donor was not recorded. The germline V and J ends were trimmed by 5 bases and 2 bases, with 12 bases remaining between them. CDR1 is SGHAT and CDR2 is FQDESV in the germline V gene (reference sequence). This CDR3 is 14 amino acids long. General observations from the study: Reported performance of the classifier showed diagnosis of cytomegalovirus status with high specificity and sensitivity. Whilst most TCR sequences proved rare, a subset of public TCRs occurred across many donors.

The chain combines TRBV11-1 with TRBJ1-1; no clear D. The sequenced sample consisted of PBMCs. This receptor was obtained from a human donor in good health. The DNA of the CDR3 is TGTGCCAGCAGCCCTTTGGGAGATAACACTGAAGCTTTCTTT. Residues: CASSPLGDNTEAFF.